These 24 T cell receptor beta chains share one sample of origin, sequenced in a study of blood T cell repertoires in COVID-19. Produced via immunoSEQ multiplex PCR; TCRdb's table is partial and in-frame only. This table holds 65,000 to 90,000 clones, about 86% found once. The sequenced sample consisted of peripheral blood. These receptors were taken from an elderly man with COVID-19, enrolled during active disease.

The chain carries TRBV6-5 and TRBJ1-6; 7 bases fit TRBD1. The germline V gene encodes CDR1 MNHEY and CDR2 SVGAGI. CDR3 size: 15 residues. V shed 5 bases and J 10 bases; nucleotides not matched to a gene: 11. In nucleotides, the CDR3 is TGTGCCAGCAGTCGAACGAACAGGGGCAGGTCACCCCTCCACTTT. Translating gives CASSRTNRGRSPLHF.

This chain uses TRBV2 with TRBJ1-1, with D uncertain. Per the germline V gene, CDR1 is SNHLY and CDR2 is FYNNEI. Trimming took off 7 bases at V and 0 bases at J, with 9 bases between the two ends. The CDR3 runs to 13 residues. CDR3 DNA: TGTGCCAGCACAAAAGAGATGAACACTGAAGCTTTCTTT. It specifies CASTKEMNTEAFF.

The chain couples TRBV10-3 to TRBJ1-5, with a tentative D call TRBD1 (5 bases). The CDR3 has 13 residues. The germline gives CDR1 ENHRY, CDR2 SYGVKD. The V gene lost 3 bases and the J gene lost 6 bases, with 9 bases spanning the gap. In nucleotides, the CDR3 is TGTGCCATCAGTGACAGGGCTGTTCAGCCCCAGCATTTT. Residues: CAISDRAVQPQHF.

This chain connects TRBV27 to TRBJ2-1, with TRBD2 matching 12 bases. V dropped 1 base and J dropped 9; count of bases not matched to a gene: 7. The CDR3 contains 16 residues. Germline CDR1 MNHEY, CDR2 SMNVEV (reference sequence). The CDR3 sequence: CASSLFLAGGPVEQFF. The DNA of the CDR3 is TGTGCCAGCAGTTTATTCCTAGCGGGGGGGCCGGTTGAGCAGTTCTTC.

In nucleotides, the CDR3 is TGTGCCAGTAGTCTCACGGTGACAGGGGCCACTGAAGCTTTCTTT. This codes for CASSLTVTGATEAFF. This chain uses TRBV19 with TRBJ1-1; TRBD1 matches at 8 bases. The germline V gene has CDR1 LNHDA and CDR2 SQIVND (reference sequence). The CDR3 contains 15 residues. V dropped 5 bases and J dropped 4; count of bases not matched to a gene: 9.

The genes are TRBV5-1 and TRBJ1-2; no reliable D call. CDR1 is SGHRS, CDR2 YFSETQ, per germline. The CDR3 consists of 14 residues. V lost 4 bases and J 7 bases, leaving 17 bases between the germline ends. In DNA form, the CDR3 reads TGCGCCAGCAGCGTAGACATCGCCGTCTCTGGCTACACCTTC. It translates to CASSVDIAVSGYTF. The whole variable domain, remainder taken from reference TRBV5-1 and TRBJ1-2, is KAGVTQTPRYLIKTRGQQVTLSCSPISGHRSVSWYQQTPGQGLQFLFEYFSETQRNKGNFPGRFSGRQFSNSRSEMNVSTLELGDSALYLCASSVDIAVSGYTFGSGTRLTVV.

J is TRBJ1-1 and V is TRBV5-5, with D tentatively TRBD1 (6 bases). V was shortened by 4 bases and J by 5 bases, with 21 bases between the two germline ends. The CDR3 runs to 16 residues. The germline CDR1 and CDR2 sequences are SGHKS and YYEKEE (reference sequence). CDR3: CASSPFGGGRGTEAFF. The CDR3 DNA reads TGTGCCAGCAGCCCCTTCGGGGGGGGAAGGGGGACTGAAGCTTTCTTT.

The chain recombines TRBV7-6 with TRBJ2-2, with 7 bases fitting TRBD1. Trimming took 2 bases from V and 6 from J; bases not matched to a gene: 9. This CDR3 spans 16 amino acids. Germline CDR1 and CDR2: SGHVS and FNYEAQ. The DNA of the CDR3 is TGTGCCAGCAGCTTAATCCCACAGGGGATGGCCGGGGAGCTGTTTTTT. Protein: CASSLIPQGMAGELFF.

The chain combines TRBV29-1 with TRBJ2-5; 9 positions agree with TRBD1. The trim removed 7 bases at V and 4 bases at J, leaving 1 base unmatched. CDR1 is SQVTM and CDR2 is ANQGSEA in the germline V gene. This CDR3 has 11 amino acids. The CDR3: CSADRGETQYF. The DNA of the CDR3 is TGCAGCGCGGACAGGGGAGAGACCCAGTACTTC.

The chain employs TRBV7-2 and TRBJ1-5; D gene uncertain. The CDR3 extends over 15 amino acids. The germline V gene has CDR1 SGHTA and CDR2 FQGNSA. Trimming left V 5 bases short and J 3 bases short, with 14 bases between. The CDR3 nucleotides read TGTGCCAGCAGCCCTGGCCCTTCCACCAATCAGCCCCAGCATTTT. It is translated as CASSPGPSTNQPQHF.

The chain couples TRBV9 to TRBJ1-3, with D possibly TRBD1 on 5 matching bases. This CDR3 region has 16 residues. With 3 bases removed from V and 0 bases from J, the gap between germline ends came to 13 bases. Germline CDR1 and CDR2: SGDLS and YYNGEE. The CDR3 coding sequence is TGTGCCAGCAGCGAAGACACAGGAGACTCTGGAAACACCATATATTTT. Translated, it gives CASSEDTGDSGNTIYF. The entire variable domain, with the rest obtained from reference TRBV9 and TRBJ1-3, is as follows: DSGVTQTPKHLITATGQRVTLRCSPRSGDLSVYWYQQSLDQGLQFLIQYYNGEERAKGNILERFSAQQFPDLHSELNLSSLELGDSALYFCASSEDTGDSGNTIYFGEGSWLTVV.

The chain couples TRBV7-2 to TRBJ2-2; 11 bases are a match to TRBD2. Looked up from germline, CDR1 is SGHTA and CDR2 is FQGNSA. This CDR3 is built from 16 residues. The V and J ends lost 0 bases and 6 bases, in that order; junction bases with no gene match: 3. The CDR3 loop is CASSLALAGGAGELFF. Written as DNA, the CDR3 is TGTGCCAGCAGCTTAGCTCTAGCGGGGGGCGCCGGGGAGCTGTTTTTT.

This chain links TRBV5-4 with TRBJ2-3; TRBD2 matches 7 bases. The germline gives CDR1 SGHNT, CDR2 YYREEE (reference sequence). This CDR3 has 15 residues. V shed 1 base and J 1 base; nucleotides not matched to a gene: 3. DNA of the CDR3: TGTGCCAGCAGCTTGCTCAGCGGGGGCACAGATACGCAGTATTTT. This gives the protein CASSLLSGGTDTQYF.

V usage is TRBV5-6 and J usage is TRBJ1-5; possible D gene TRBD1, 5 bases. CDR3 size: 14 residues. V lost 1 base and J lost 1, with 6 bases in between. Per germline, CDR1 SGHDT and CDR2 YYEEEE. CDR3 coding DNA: TGTGCCAGCAGCTTGCGGGGGAGCAATCAGCCCCAGCATTTT. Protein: CASSLRGSNQPQHF. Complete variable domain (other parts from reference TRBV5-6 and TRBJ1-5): DAGVTQSPTHLIKTRGQQVTLRCSPKSGHDTVSWYQQALGQGPQFIFQYYEEEERQRGNFPDRFSGHQFPNYSSELNVNALLLGDSALYLCASSLRGSNQPQHFGDGTRLSIL.

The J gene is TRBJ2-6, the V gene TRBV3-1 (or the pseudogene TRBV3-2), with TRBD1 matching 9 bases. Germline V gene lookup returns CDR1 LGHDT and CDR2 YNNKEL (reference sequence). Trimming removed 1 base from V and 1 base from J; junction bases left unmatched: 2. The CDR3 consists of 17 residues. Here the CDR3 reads CASSQGTGASGANVLTF. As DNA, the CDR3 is TGTGCCAGCAGCCAAGGGACAGGGGCGTCTGGGGCCAACGTCCTGACTTTC.

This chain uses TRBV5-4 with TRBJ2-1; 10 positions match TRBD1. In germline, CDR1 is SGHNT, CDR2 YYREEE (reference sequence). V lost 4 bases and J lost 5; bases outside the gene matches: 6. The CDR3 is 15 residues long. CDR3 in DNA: TGTGCCAGCAGCCCGGGTGGGACAGGGGACAATGAGCAGTTCTTC. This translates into CASSPGGTGDNEQFF.

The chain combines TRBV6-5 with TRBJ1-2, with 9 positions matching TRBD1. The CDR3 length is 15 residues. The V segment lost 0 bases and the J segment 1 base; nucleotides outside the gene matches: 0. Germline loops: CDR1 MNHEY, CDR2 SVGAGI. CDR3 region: CASSYSTGGNYGYTF. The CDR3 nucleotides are TGTGCCAGCAGTTACTCGACAGGGGGTAACTATGGCTACACCTTC.

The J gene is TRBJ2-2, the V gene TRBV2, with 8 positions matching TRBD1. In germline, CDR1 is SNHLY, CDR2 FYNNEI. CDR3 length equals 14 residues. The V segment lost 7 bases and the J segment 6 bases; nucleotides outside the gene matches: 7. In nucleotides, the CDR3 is TGTGCCAGCAATCCCGGACAGGGTTCCGGGGAGCTGTTTTTT. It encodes CASNPGQGSGELFF.

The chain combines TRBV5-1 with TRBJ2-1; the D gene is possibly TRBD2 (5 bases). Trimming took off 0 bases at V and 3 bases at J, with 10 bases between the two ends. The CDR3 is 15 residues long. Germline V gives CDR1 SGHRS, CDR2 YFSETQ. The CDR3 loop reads CASSLVGLDYNEQFF. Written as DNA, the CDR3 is TGCGCCAGCAGCTTGGTAGGACTGGACTACAATGAGCAGTTCTTC.

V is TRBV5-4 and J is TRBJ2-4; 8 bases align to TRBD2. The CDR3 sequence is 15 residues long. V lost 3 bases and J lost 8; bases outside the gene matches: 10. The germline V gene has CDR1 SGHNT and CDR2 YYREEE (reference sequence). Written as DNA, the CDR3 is TGTGCCAGCAGCTCCCGGCGGGGGGAAAAGGACATTCAGTACTTC. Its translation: CASSSRRGEKDIQYF.

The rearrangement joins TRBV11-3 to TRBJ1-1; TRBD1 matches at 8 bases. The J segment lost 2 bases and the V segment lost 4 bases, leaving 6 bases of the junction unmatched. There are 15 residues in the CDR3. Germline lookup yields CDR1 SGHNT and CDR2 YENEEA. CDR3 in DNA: TGTGCCAGCAGCTCGACAGGGGCCCTCAACACTGAAGCTTTCTTT. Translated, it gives CASSSTGALNTEAFF.

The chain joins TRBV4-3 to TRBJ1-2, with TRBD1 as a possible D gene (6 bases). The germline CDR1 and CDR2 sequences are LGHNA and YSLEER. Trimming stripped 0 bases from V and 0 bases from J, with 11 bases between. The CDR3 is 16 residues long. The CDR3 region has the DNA TGCGCCAGCAGCCAAGATCTGACAGGTGCTAACTATGGCTACACCTTC. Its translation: CASSQDLTGANYGYTF.

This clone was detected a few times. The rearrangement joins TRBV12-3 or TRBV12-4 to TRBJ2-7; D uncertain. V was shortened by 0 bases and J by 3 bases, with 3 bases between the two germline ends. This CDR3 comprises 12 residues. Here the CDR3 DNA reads TGTGCCAGCAGTTTAGCCTTCTACGAGCAGTACTTC. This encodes CASSLAFYEQYF.

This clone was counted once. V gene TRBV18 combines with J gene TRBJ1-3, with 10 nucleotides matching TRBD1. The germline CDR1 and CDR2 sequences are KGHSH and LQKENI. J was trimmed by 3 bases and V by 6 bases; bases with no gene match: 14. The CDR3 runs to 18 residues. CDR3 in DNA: TGTGCCAGCTCGCGTAGACCCGGGACAGGGGAAGGTGGAAACACCATATATTTT. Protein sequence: CASSRRPGTGEGGNTIYF.